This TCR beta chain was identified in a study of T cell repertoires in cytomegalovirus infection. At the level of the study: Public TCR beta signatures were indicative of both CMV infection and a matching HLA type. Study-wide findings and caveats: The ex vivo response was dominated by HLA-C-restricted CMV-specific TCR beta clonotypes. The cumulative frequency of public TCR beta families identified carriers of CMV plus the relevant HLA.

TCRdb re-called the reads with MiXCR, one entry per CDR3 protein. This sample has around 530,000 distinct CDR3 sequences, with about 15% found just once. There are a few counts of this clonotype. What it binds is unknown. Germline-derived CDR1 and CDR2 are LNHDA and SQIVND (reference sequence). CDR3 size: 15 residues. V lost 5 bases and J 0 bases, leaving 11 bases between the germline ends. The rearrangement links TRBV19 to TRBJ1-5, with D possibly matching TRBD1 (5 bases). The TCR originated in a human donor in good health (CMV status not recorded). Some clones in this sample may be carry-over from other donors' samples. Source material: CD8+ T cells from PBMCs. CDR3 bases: TGTGCCAGTAGTTGGGGGACGGCTAGCAATCAGCCCCAGCATTTT. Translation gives CASSWGTASNQPQHF.